This TCR beta chain was observed in a study of CD8+ T cells in alopecia areata. The sample holds a few counts of this clone. The CDR3 totals 15 residues. Germline-derived CDR1 and CDR2 are SGHTA and FQGNSA. V lost 5 bases and J lost 1; bases outside the gene matches: 7. Sampling of alopecia areata patients yielded lesional scalp punch biopsies as well as peripheral blood. It was cDNA, reverse transcribed from extracted RNA, that served as the sequencing template. Only in-frame clones appear in the TCRdb table, and some are missing; sequencing was by immunoSEQ multiplex PCR. The repertoire holds roughly 130,000 clones, with roughly 54% as singletons.

The chain links TRBV7-2 to TRBJ2-5, with TRBD1 identical over 7 bases. This TCR was sampled from a human donor with alopecia areata. The sequenced sample was CD4+ T cells sorted from blood, obtained at week 0. CDR3 loop: CASSRQGTVQETQYF. The CDR3 DNA reads TGTGCCAGCAGCCGCCAAGGGACAGTCCAAGAGACCCAGTACTTC. The full variable domain, its missing parts supplied by reference TRBV7-2 and TRBJ2-5, is GAGVSQSPSNKVTEKGKDVELRCDPISGHTALYWYRQSLGQGLEFLIYFQGNSAPDKSGLPSDRFSAERTGGSVSTLTIQRTQQEDSAVYLCASSRQGTVQETQYFGPGTRLLVL.